This TCR beta chain stems from a study of vaccination and CD4 T cells after COVID-19. Study-wide findings and caveats: Early timepoints after natural infection were not analyzed in these convalescent patients.

Between the trimmed V and J ends, which lost 0 bases and 7 bases, there was a span of 16 bases. Germline V CDR1 and CDR2: DFQATT, SNEGSKA (reference sequence). The CDR3 spans 15 residues. The treatment denotes: roughly 11-day PBMC culture with coronavirus spike peptide pools or control peptides (ViraFEST assay). Researchers used the Oncomine TCR Beta short-read assay to sequence DNA from cultured CD4+ T cells. TCRdb used MiXCR to reprocess the PCR reads, holding one entry per CDR3 protein. The data contain more than 12,000 distinct CDR3 sequences, roughly 73% of them singletons. Of note for this clonotype: Its antigen remains unidentified.

What was sequenced was CD4+ T cells from blood, cultured in vitro. The chain carries TRBV20-1 and TRBJ1-5; possibly TRBD1 for D (6 bases). The clonotype originates from a human donor who had recovered from COVID-19. Here the CDR3 DNA reads TGCAGTGCTAGAGATTGGGCAGGGACAAACCAGCCCCAGCATTTT. Translated, it gives CSARDWAGTNQPQHF.